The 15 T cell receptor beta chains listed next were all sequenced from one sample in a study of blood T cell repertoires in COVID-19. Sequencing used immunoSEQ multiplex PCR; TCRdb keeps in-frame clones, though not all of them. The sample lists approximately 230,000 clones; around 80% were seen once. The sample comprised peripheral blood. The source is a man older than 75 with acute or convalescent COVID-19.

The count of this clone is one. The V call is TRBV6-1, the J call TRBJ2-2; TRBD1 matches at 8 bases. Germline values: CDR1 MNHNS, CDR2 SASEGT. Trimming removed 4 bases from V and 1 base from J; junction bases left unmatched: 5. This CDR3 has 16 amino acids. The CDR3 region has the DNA TGTGCCAGCAGTGGACGGGGGACAGGGAACACCGGGGAGCTGTTTTTT. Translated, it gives CASSGRGTGNTGELFF.

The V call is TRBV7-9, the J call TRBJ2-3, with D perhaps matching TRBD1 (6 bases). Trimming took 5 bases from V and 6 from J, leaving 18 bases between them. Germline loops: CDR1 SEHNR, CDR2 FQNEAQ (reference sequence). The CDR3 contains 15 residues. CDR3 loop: CASSPVRGSSDTQYF. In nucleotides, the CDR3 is TGTGCCAGCAGCCCCGTGAGGGGGAGTTCGGATACGCAGTATTTT.

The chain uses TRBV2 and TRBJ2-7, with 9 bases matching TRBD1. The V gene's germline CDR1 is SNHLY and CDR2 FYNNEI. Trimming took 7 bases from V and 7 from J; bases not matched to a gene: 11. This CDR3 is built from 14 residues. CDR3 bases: TGTGCCAGCACCCTGGACAGGGGACAGAGTGAGCAGTACTTC. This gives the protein CASTLDRGQSEQYF.

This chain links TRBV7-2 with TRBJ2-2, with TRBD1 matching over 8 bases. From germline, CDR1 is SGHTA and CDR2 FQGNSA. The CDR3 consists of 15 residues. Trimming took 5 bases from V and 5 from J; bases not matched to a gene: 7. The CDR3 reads CASSLRTGRTGELFF. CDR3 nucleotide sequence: TGTGCCAGCAGCCTCCGGACAGGGAGGACCGGGGAGCTGTTTTTT.

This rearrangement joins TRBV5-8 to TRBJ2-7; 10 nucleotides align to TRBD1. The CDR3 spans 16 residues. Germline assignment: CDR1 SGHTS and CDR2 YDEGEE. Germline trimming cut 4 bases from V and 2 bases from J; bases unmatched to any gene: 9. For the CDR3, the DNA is TGTGCCAGCAGCACGCTACCGGGACAGGGGACCTACGAGCAGTACTTC. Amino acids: CASSTLPGQGTYEQYF.

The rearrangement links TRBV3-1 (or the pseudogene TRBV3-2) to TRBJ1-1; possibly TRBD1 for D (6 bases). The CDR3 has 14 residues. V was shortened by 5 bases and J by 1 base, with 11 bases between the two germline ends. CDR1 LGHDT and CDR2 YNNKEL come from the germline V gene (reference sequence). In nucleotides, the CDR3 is TGTGCCAGCAGCTCCTTGACAGGGAACACTGAAGCTTTCTTT. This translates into CASSSLTGNTEAFF.

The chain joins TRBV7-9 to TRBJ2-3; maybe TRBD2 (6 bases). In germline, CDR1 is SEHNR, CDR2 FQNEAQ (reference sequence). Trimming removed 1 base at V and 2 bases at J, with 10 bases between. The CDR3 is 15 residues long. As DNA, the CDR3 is TGTGCCAGCAGCTTAGTAGGAGGGACCACAGATACGCAGTATTTT. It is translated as CASSLVGGTTDTQYF.

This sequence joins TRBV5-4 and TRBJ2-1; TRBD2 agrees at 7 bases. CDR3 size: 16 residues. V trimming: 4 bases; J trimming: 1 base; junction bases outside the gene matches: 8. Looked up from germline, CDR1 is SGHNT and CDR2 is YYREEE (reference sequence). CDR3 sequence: CASSTGRGLSYNEQFF. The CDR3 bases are TGTGCCAGCAGCACGGGGAGGGGACTATCCTACAATGAGCAGTTCTTC.

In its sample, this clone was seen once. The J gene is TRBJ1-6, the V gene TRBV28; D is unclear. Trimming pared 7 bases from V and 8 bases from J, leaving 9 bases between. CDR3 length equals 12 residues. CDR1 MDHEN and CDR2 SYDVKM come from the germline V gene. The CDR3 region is CASNTGDSPLHF. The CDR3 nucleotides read TGTGCCAGCAACACCGGGGATTCACCCCTCCACTTT.

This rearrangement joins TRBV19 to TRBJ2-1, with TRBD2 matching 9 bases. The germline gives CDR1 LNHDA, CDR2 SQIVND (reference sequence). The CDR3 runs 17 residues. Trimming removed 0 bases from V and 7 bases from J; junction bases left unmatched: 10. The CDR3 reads CASSIEFRLADGNEQFF. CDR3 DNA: TGTGCCAGTAGTATAGAGTTTCGACTAGCGGATGGAAATGAGCAGTTCTTC. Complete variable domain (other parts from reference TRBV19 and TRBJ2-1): DGGITQSPKYLFRKEGQNVTLSCEQNLNHDAMYWYRQDPGQGLRLIYYSQIVNDFQKGDIAEGYSVSREKKESFPLTVTSAQKNPTAFYLCASSIEFRLADGNEQFFGPGTRLTVL.

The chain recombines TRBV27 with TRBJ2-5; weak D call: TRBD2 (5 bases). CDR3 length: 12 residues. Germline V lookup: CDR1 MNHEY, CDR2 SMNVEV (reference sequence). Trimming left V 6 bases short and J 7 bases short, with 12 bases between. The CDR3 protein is CASSRREGTQYF. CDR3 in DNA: TGTGCCAGCAGCCGCCGGGAAGGGACCCAGTACTTC.

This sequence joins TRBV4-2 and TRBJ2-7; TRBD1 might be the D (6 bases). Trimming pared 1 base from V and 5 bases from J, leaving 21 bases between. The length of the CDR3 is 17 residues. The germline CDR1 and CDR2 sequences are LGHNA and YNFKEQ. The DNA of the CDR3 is TGTGCCAGCAGCCAAGCTATATGGGACATAGTATGGAACGAGCAGTACTTC. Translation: CASSQAIWDIVWNEQYF.

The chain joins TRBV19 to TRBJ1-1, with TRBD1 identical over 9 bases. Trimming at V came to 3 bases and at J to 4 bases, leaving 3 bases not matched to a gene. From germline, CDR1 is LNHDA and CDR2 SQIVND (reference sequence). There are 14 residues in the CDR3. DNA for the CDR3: TGTGCCAGTAGTATCCCACAGGGGGCCACTGAAGCTTTCTTT. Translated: CASSIPQGATEAFF.

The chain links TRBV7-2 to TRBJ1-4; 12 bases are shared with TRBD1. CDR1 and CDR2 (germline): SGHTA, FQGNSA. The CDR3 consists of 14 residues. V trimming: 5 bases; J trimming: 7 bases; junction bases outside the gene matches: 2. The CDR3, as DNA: TGTGCCAGCAGCCGGGACAGGGGGCTTGAAAAACTGTTTTTT. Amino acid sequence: CASSRDRGLEKLFF.

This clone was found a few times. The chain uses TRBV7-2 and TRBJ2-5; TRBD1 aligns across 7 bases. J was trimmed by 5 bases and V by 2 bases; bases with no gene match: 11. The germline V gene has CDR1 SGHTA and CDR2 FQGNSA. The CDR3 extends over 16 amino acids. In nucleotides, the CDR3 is TGTGCCAGCAGCTTATTCGGGACAGCACAGGGGGAGACCCAGTACTTC. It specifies CASSLFGTAQGETQYF.